This section outlines one T cell receptor (beta chain) sequence together with its context. Its specificity is unknown. Libraries used 5'RACE template switching adding universal primer site and UMIs. No DNA is given; TCRdb re-called the 5' RACE reads and lists each CDR3 protein once. In all, the sample yields 140,000 to 150,000 distinct CDR3 sequences. The data stem from a study of T cells expressing NK-cell markers. Study-level information: The authors sequenced eight donors, of whom seven were HCMV-seropositive and one was seronegative. Study outcomes and limitations: In four donors, these clonotypes also led the CD3+CD56-NKG2C+ fraction. Whether expanded NKG2C+ T cell clones were HCMV specific stayed uncertain.

The germline CDR1 and CDR2 sequences are SQVTM and ANQGSEA. The CDR3 is 16 amino acids. This TCR derives from a man aged 18 to 30 in good health. The sequenced sample consisted of blood T cells: a sorted CD56 or NKG2C T cell subset, CD4+ or CD8+ T cells, or bulk PBMC T cells (not recorded which). The gene calls are TRBV29-1 and TRBJ2-5; TCRdb lists TRBD1, though no DNA is available to test this call. The chain's CDR3 is CSVEVGGQGDWETQYF.